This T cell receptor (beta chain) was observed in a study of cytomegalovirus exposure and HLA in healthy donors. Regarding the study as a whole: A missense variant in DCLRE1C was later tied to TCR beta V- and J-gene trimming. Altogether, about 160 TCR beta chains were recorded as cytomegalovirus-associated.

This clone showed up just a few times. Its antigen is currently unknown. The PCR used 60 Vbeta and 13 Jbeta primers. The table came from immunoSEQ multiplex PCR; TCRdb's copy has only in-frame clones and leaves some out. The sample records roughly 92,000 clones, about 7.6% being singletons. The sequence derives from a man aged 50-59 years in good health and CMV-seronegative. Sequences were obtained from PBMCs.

CDR3: CASSSTGSREQYF. The CDR3 nucleotides are TGTGCCAGCAGCTCGACAGGGTCCCGGGAGCAGTACTTC. The chain recombines TRBV27 with TRBJ2-7, with 7 bases aligning to TRBD1. V was clipped by 6 bases and J by 7 bases; unmatched bases: 9. The CDR3 contains 13 residues. Looked up from germline, CDR1 is MNHEY and CDR2 is SMNVEV (reference sequence).